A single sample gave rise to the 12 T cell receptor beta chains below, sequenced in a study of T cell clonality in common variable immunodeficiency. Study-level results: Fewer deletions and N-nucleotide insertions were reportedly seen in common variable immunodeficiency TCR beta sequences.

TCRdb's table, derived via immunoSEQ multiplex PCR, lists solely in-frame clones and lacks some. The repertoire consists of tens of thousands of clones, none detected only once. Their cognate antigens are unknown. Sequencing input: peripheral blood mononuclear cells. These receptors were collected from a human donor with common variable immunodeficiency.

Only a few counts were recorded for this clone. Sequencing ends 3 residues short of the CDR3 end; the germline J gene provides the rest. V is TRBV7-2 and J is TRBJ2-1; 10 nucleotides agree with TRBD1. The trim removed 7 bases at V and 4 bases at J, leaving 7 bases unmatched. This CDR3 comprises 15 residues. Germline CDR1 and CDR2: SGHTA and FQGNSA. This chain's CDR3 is CASIEGTGAYNEQFF. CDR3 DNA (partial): TGTGCCAGCATCGAAGGGACAGGGGCGTACAATGAG.

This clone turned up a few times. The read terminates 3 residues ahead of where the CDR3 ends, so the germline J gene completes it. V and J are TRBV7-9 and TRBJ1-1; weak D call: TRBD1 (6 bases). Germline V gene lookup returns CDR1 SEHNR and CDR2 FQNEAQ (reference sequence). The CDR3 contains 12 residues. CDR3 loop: CASSPQGLEAFF. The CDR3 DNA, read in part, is TGTGCCAGCAGCCCCCAGGGGCTGGAA.

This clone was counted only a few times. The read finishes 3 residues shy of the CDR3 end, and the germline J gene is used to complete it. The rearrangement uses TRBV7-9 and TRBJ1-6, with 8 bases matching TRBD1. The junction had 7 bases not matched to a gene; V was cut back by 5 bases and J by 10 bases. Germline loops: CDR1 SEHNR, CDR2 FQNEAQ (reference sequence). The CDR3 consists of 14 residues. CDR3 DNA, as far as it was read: TGTGCCAGCAGCCTGCGACAGGGGACCTCACCC. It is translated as CASSLRQGTSP. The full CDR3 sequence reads CASSLRQGTSPLHF.

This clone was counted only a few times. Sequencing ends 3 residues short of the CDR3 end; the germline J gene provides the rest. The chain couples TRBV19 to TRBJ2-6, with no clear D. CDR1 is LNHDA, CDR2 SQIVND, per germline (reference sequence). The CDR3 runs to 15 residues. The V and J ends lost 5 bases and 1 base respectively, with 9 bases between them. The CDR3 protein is CASSPRSSGANVLTF. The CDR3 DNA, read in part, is TGTGCCAGTAGTCCCCGTTCTTCTGGGGCCAACGTC.

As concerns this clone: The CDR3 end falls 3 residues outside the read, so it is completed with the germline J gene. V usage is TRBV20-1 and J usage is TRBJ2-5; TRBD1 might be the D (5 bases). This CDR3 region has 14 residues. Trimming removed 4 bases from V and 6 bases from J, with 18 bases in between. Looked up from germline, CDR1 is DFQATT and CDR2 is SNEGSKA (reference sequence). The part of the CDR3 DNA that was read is TGCAGTGCTATAGACAGAGTCAGAGGCCAGACC. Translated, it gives CSAIDRVRGQT. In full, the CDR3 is CSAIDRVRGQTQYF.

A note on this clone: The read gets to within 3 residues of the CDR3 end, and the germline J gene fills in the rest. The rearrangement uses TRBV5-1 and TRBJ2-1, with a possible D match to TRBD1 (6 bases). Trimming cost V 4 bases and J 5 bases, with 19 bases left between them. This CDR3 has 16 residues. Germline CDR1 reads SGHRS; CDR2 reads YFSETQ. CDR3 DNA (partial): TGCGCCAGCAGCAGGGGGACCCAATCAACCCACAATGAG. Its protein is CASSRGTQSTHNE. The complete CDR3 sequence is CASSRGTQSTHNEQFF.

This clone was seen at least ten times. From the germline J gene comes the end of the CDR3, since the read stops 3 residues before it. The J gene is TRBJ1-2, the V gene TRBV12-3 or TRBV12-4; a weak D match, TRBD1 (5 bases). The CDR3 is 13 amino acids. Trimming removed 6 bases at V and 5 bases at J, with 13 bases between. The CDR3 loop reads CASSPTEKYGYTF. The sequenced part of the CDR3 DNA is TGTGCCAGCAGCCCGACAGAGAAGTATGGC.

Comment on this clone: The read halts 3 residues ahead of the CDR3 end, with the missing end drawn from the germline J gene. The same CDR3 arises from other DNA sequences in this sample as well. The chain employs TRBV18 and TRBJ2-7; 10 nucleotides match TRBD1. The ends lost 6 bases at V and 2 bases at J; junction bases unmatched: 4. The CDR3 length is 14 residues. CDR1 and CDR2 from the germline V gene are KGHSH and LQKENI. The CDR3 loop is CASSPGTGAYEQYF. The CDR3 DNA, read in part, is TGTGCCAGCTCCCCAGGGACAGGGGCCTACGAG.

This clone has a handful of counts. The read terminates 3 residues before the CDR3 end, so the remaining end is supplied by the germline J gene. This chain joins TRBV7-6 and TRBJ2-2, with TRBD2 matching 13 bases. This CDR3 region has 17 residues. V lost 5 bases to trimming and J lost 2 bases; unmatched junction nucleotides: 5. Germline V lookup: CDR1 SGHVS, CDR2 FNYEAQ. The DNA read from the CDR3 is TGTGCCAGCAGCGGCCGACTAGCGGGGGGTAACACCGGGGAG. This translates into CASSGRLAGGNTGE. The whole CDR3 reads CASSGRLAGGNTGELFF.

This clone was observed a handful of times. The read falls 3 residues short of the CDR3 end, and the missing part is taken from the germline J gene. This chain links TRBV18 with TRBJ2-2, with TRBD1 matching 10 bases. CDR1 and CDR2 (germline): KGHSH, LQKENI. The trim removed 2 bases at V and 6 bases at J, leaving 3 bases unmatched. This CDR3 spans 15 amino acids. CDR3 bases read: TGTGCCAGCTCACCAGGGACAGGGGCCTCCGGGGAG. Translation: CASSPGTGASGE. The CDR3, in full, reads CASSPGTGASGELFF.

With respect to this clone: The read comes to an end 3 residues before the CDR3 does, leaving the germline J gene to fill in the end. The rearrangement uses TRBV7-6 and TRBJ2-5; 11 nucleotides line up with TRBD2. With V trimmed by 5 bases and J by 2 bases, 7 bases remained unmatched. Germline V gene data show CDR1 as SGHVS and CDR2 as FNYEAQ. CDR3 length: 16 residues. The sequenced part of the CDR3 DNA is TGTGCCAGCAGCGCCACCGGGACTAGCGGTCAAGAGACC. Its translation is CASSATGTSGQET. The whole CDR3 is CASSATGTSGQETQYF. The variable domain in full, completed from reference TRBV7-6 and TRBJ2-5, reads GAGVSQSPRYKVTKRGQDVALRCDPISGHVSLYWYRQALGQGPEFLTYFNYEAQQDKSGLPNDRFSAERPEGSISTLTIQRTEQRDSAMYRCASSATGTSGQETQYFGPGTRLLVL.

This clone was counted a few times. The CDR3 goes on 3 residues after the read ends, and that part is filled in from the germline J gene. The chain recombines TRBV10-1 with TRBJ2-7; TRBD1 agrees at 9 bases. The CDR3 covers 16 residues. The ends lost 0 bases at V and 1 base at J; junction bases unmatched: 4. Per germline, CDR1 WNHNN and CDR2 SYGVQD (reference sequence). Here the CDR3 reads CASSESGGTGSYEQYF. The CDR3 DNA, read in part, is TGCGCCAGCAGTGAGTCAGGCGGGACAGGGTCCTACGAG.